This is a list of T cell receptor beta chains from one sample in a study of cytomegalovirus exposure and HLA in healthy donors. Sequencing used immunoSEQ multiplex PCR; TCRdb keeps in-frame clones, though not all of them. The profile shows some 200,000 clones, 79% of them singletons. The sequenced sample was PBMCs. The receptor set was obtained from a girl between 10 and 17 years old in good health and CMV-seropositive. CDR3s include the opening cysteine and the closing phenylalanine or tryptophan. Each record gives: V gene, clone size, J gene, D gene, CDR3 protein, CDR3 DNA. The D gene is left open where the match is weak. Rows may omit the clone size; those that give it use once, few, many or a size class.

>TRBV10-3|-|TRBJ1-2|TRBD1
CAISELGTGVPYGYTF
TGTGCCATCAGTGAGTTGGGGACAGGGGTTCCCTATGGCTACACCTTC
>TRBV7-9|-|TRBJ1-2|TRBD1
CASSLEGADGYTF
TGTGCCAGCAGCTTAGAGGGGGCGGATGGCTACACCTTC
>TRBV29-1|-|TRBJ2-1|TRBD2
CSVGSFGLASYNEQFF
TGCAGCGTCGGATCCTTCGGACTAGCTTCCTACAATGAGCAGTTCTTC
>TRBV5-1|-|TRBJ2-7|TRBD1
CASSHRRTTGIGDEQYF
TGCGCCAGCAGCCACCGCAGAACGACAGGGATCGGGGACGAGCAGTACTTC
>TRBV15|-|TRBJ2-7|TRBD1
CATSRGQGPYEQYF
TGTGCCACCAGCAGGGGACAGGGCCCCTACGAGCAGTACTTC
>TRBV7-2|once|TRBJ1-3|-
CASSFTGTSSGNTIYF
TGTGCCAGCAGCTTTACAGGGACGAGCTCTGGAAACACCATATATTTT
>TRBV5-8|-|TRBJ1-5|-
CASSFPVSSPGQPQHF
TGTGCCAGCAGCTTCCCGGTTTCTTCCCCCGGGCAGCCCCAGCATTTT
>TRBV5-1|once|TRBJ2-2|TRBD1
CASSFRQGMATGELFF
TGCGCCAGCAGCTTTAGACAGGGGATGGCCACCGGGGAGCTGTTTTTT
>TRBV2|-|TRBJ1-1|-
CASSAPRGTEAFF
TGTGCCAGCAGTGCACCCCGGGGCACTGAAGCTTTCTTT
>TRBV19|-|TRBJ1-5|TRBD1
CASSGQGGNQPQHF
TGTGCCAGTAGTGGACAGGGGGGGAATCAGCCCCAGCATTTT